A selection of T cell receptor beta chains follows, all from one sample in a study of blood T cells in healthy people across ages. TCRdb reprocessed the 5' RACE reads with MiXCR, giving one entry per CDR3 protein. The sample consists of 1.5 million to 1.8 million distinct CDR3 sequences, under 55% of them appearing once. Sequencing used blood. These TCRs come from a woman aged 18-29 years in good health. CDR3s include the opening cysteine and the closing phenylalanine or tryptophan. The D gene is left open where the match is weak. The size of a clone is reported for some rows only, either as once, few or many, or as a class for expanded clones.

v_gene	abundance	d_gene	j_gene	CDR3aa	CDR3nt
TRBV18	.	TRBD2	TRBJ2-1	CASSTSGTSGNEQFF	TGTGCCAGCTCAACCTCCGGGACTAGCGGAAATGAGCAGTTCTTC
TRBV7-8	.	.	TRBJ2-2	CASSHGVHVTGELFF	TGTGCCAGCAGCCACGGGGTGCATGTCACCGGGGAGCTGTTTTTT
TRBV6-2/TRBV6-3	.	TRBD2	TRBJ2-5	CASSYGRAGAGEQYF	TGTGCCAGCAGTTACGGACGAGCGGGAGCCGGTGAGCAGTACTTC
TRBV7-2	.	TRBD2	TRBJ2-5	CASSPDGGDYNEQYF	TGTGCCAGCAGCCCTGATGGGGGGGATTACAATGAGCAGTACTTC
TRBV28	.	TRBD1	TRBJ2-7	CASSFPGQADYEQYF	TGTGCCAGCAGTTTCCCCGGACAGGCTGACTACGAGCAGTACTTC
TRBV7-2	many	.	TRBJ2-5	CASSVGTKETQYF	TGTGCCAGCAGCGTAGGGACGAAAGAGACCCAGTACTTC
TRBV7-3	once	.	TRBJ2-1	CASGIYSGGEQFF	TGTGCCAGCGGCATCTACAGTGGGGGTGAGCAGTTCTTC
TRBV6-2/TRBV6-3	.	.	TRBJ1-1	CASRPVGNTEAFF	TGTGCCAGCAGGCCCGTAGGGAACACTGAAGCTTTCTTT
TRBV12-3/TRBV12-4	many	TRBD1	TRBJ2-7	CASSRGPSYEQYF	TGTGCCAGCAGTAGGGGGCCCTCCTACGAGCAGTACTTC
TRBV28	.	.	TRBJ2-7	CASSFEMYEQYF	TGTGCCAGCAGTTTCGAGATGTACGAGCAGTACTTC
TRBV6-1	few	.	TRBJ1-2	CASSEWLKGNYGYTF	TGTGCCAGCAGTGAATGGCTTAAGGGGAACTATGGCTACACCTTC
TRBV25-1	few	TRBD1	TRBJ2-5	CASSRWRQGEETQYF	TGTGCCAGTAGTAGGTGGCGTCAGGGGGAGGAGACCCAGTACTTC
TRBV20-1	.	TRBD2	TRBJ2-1	CSAPLFGTSGRVNEQFF	TGCAGTGCTCCATTATTCGGGACTAGCGGGAGAGTGAATGAGCAGTTCTTC
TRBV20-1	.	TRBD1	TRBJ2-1	CSAFAGGSYNEQFF	TGCAGTGCGTTCGCAGGGGGCTCCTACAATGAGCAGTTCTTC
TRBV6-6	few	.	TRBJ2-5	CASSSYGQETQYF	TGTGCCAGCAGTTCATACGGGCAAGAGACCCAGTACTTC
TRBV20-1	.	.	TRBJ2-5	CSANRDSYQETQYF	TGCAGTGCTAACCGGGACTCGTACCAAGAGACCCAGTACTTC
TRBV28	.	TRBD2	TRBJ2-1	CASSFGGGESNEQFF	TGTGCCAGCAGTTTCGGCGGGGGGGAGTCGAATGAGCAGTTCTTC
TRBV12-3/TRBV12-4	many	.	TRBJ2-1	CASSGIVSYNEQFF	TGTGCCAGCAGTGGGATAGTCTCCTACAATGAGCAGTTCTTC
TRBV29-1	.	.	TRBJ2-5	CSVPTLGRMETQYF	TGCAGCGTACCGACGCTGGGGAGGATGGAGACCCAGTACTTC
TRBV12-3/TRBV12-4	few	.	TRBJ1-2	CASSRLTQNYGYTF	TGTGCCAGCAGTCGGCTGACGCAAAACTATGGCTACACCTTC
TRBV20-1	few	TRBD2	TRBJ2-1	CSARFFGRFEQFF	TGCAGTGCTAGGTTTTTCGGGAGGTTTGAGCAGTTCTTC
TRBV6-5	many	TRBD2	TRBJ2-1	CASSYSGGLAGGYNEQFF	TGTGCCAGCAGTTACTCGGGGGGACTAGCGGGAGGTTACAATGAGCAGTTCTTC
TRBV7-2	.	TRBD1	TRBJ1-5	CASSFGPGQGHQPQHF	TGTGCCAGCAGCTTTGGGCCGGGACAGGGACATCAGCCCCAGCATTTT
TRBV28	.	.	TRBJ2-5	CASSSGPALETQYF	TGTGCCAGCAGTTCGGGACCGGCCCTGGAGACCCAGTACTTC
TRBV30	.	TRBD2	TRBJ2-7	CAWVTSGTYEQYF	TGTGCCTGGGTGACTAGCGGGACCTACGAGCAGTACTTC
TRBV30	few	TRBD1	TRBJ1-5	CAWSFTGDQPQHF	TGTGCCTGGTCTTTCACAGGGGATCAGCCCCAGCATTTT
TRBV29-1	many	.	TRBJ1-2	CSGSFDYGYTF	TGCAGCGGAAGTTTTGACTATGGCTACACCTTC
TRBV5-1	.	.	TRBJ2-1	CASRGGASRDEQFF	TGCGCCAGCAGAGGTGGGGCTAGCAGAGATGAGCAGTTCTTC
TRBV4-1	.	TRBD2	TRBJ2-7	CASSQGPRGSKSYEQYF	TGCGCCAGCAGCCAAGGGCCTCGCGGGAGTAAGTCCTACGAGCAGTACTTC
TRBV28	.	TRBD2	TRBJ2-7	CASRRPSGRVHNEQYF	TGTGCCAGCAGACGACCTAGCGGGAGGGTACACAATGAGCAGTACTTC
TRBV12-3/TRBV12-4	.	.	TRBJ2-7	CASSWETYEQYF	TGTGCCAGCAGCTGGGAGACCTACGAGCAGTACTTC
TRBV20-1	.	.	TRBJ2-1	CSAFGGSSYNEQFF	TGCAGTGCTTTTGGGGGATCCTCCTACAATGAGCAGTTCTTC
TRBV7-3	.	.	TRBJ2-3	CASSSSGVTDTQYF	TGTGCCAGCAGCTCATCGGGAGTAACAGATACGCAGTATTTT
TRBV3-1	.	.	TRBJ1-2	CASSQRGGYTF	TGTGCCAGCAGCCAGCGGGGAGGCTACACCTTC
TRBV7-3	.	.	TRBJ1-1	CASRQGGSDTEAFF	TGTGCCAGCAGGCAAGGTGGATCGGACACTGAAGCTTTCTTT
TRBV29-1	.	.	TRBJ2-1	CSVEGLAATVYNEQFF	TGCAGCGTTGAAGGTCTAGCAGCGACGGTTTACAATGAGCAGTTCTTC
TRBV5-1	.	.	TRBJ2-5	CASSLESGHNEQYF	TGCGCCAGCAGCTTGGAATCAGGTCACAATGAGCAGTACTTC
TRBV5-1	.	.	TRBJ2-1	CASSWPGSREQFF	TGCGCCAGCAGCTGGCCAGGGTCCAGGGAGCAGTTCTTC
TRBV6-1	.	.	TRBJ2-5	CASSDGGTGIQETQYF	TGTGCCAGCAGTGACGGAGGGACTGGCATTCAGGAGACCCAGTACTTC
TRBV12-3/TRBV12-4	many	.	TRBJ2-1	CASSPDSSSYNEQFF	TGTGCCAGCAGTCCCGACAGCAGCTCCTACAATGAGCAGTTCTTC
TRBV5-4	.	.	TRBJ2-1	CASSLDGTEQFF	TGTGCCAGCAGCTTGGACGGCACTGAGCAGTTCTTC
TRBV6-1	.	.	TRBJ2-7	CASNVDTPYEQYF	TGTGCCAGCAACGTCGACACCCCCTACGAGCAGTACTTC
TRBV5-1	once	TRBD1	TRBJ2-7	CASSLGQGNFYEQYF	TGCGCCAGCAGCTTGGGACAGGGGAACTTTTACGAGCAGTACTTC
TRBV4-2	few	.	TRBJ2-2	CASSQGYRAATGELFF	TGTGCCAGCAGCCAAGGATACAGGGCGGCCACCGGGGAGCTGTTTTTT
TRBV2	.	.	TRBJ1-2	CASTGEERAGYTF	TGTGCCAGCACGGGGGAGGAACGGGCTGGCTACACCTTC
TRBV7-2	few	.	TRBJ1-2	CASSYTGGSPGYTF	TGTGCCAGCAGCTACACGGGGGGTAGTCCAGGCTACACCTTC
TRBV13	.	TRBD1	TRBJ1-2	CASVRGTGVSRVGYTF	TGTGCCAGCGTTCGGGGGACAGGGGTGTCCCGGGTGGGCTACACCTTC
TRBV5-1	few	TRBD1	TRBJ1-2	CASSSSGTGYSGYTF	TGCGCCAGCAGCTCAAGTGGGACAGGGTATTCTGGCTACACCTTC
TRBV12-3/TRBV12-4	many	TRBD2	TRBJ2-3	CAAPPAGGPFSTDTQYF	TGTGCCGCCCCCCCCGCGGGGGGGCCATTTAGCACAGATACGCAGTATTTT
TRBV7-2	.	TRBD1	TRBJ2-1	CASSPVQGLLYNEQFF	TGTGCCAGCAGCCCCGTACAGGGGTTATTGTACAATGAGCAGTTCTTC